This TCR beta chain was captured in a study of blood T cell repertoires in COVID-19. Overall study context: Both acute and convalescent COVID-19 samples were obtained from the United States, Italy and Spain.

The age range of participants was about 18 to 95 years, with residence in more than 20 US areas. Participants reported their clinical history, and cohort assignment relied on those reports. In Cohort 3, a recovered donor had either two negative PCRs, clearance, or symptom resolution. Profiling relied on immunoSEQ multiplex PCR, and the TCRdb table lists in-frame clones only, not all of them. The repertoire includes about 270,000 clones, approximately 86% of them detected once, and under 3% sits in the top ten. V lost 4 bases, J lost 0 bases, and 11 bases lay in between. Germline lookup yields CDR1 SSHAT and CDR2 FNYEAQ (reference sequence). The CDR3 covers 15 residues.

The sample consisted of PBMCs or T cells enriched from blood (not recorded which). This TCR was recovered from a woman younger than 35 who had recovered from COVID-19. The V call is TRBV7-7, the J call TRBJ2-3; D uncertain. The DNA of the CDR3 is TGTGCCAGCAGCTCGACTGCGGCTAGCACAGATACGCAGTATTTT. Amino acids: CASSSTAASTDTQYF.